A single sample is the source of the 10 T cell receptor beta chains below, sequenced in a study of T cell responses to AZD1222 COVID-19 vaccine. TCRdb's copy holds only in-frame clones and misses some; the assay was immunoSEQ multiplex PCR. The sample holds some 60,000 clones, nearly 90% seen once. The sample in question was peripheral blood, obtained 28 days after the second AZD1222 dose. These receptors all come from an adult who received the AZD1222 COVID-19 vaccine.

This chain links TRBV7-3 with TRBJ1-1, with a tentative D call TRBD1 (5 bases). The CDR3 totals 14 residues. The germline gives CDR1 SGHTA, CDR2 FQGTGA. Trimming removed 1 base at V and 7 bases at J, with 13 bases between. The CDR3, as DNA: TGTGCCAGCAGCTTAATGGGGGGAGGCGATGAAGCTTTCTTT. It specifies CASSLMGGGDEAFF.

The V call is TRBV7-2, the J call TRBJ2-7; 7 bases map to TRBD1. Germline loops: CDR1 SGHTA, CDR2 FQGNSA. CDR3 size: 15 residues. Trimming at V came to 5 bases and at J to 1 base, leaving 8 bases not matched to a gene. CDR3: CASSPRTGRSYEQYF. The DNA for the CDR3 is TGTGCCAGCAGCCCGAGGACAGGTAGATCCTACGAGCAGTACTTC.

The rearrangement joins TRBV14 to TRBJ2-1, with D perhaps TRBD2 (5 bases). This CDR3 spans 16 amino acids. From germline, CDR1 is SGHDN and CDR2 FVKESK. Trimming removed 4 bases at V and 2 bases at J, with 15 bases between. CDR3 protein: CASSPYRGSPYNEQFF. CDR3 DNA: TGTGCCAGCAGCCCATACAGAGGGTCACCCTACAATGAGCAGTTCTTC.

Only one count was recorded for this clone. The CDR3 loop is CASSYRDERADTQYF. The CDR3 coding sequence is TGCGCCAGCAGCTACCGGGACGAGAGAGCGGATACGCAGTATTTT. The chain carries TRBV5-1 and TRBJ2-3, with D possibly called TRBD1 or TRBD2 (5 bases each). Germline values: CDR1 SGHRS, CDR2 YFSETQ. The CDR3 has 15 residues. The ends were cut back, 3 bases at V and 6 bases at J, with 17 bases in the middle.

The V gene is TRBV19, the J gene TRBJ2-3; TRBD2 matches at 7 bases. J was trimmed by 1 base and V by 3 bases; bases with no gene match: 4. Germline CDR1 is LNHDA and CDR2 is SQIVND (reference sequence). The CDR3 runs 15 residues. Written as DNA, the CDR3 is TGTGCCAGTAGTATTGGCAGCGGGGGCACAGATACGCAGTATTTT. It specifies CASSIGSGGTDTQYF.

The V gene is TRBV2, the J gene TRBJ2-1, with 8 nucleotides matching TRBD2. Losses at the gene ends were 5 bases for V and 9 bases for J; bases not matched to a gene: 3. The germline V gene encodes CDR1 SNHLY and CDR2 FYNNEI. The CDR3 runs 12 residues. For the CDR3, the DNA is TGTGCCAGCAGTTATAGCGGGGTTGAGCAGTTCTTC. Amino acid sequence: CASSYSGVEQFF.

The gene calls are TRBV19 and TRBJ2-2; either TRBD1 or TRBD2 may supply D (6 bases each). Trimming removed 7 bases at V and 3 bases at J, with 15 bases between. CDR1 and CDR2 from the germline V gene are LNHDA and SQIVND (reference sequence). The CDR3 has 15 residues. The CDR3 region has the DNA TGTGCCAGTATGCAGGGGACTTTCGACACCGGGGAGCTGTTTTTT. It yields the protein CASMQGTFDTGELFF.

The chain couples TRBV28 to TRBJ1-3; a weak D match, TRBD1 (6 bases). V was cut by 3 bases and J by 15 bases, with 24 bases left in between. This CDR3 has 15 amino acids. The germline V gene encodes CDR1 MDHEN and CDR2 SYDVKM. The CDR3 coding sequence is TGTGCCAGCAGTTTCGGTGGCAGGGGATGGGTGGCGCCATATTTT. Translating it yields CASSFGGRGWVAPYF.

The chain carries TRBV29-1 and TRBJ2-7, with D perhaps being TRBD1 or TRBD2 (5 bases each). Trimming removed 2 bases from V and 2 bases from J, with 16 bases in between. Germline V lookup: CDR1 SQVTM, CDR2 ANQGSEA. The CDR3 length is 15 residues. Here the CDR3 DNA reads TGCAGCGTTGAAAGAGTGGGGGACCGCACCTACGAGCAGTACTTC. It is translated as CSVERVGDRTYEQYF.

This chain uses TRBV6-5 with TRBJ1-6; D is unclear. Between the trimmed V and J ends, which lost 6 bases and 5 bases, there was a span of 11 bases. Germline V gene lookup returns CDR1 MNHEY and CDR2 SVGAGI. This CDR3 spans 14 amino acids. The CDR3 region has the DNA TGTGCCAGCAGAACACCGCGAGATAATTCACCCCTCCACTTT. Encoded protein: CASRTPRDNSPLHF.